Presented here are 13 T cell receptor beta chains from one specimen sequenced in a study of blood T cells in healthy people across ages. A second roughly 7 to 12 cycle PCR used barcoded and J-beta primers. TCRdb reprocessed the 5' RACE reads with MiXCR, giving one entry per CDR3 protein. The table has some 1.1 million distinct CDR3 sequences, 35% to 45% seen once. Material for sequencing was blood. These receptors came from a man aged 18-30 years in good health.

The rearrangement uses TRBV5-4 and TRBJ1-6; 7 positions match TRBD1. Trimming took 3 bases from V and 2 from J; bases not matched to a gene: 2. Germline loops: CDR1 SGHNT, CDR2 YYREEE (reference sequence). This CDR3 has 15 residues. Here the CDR3 DNA reads TGTGCCAGCAGCTCGGGACAGACCTATAATTCACCCCTCCACTTT. This gives the protein CASSSGQTYNSPLHF.

The V call is TRBV7-6, the J call TRBJ1-4, with D hard to call. The V end was cut by 5 bases, the J end by 6 bases, with 13 bases between. Germline values: CDR1 SGHVS, CDR2 FNYEAQ. The CDR3 loop spans 14 amino acids. The CDR3 sequence is CASSPAPMDEKLFF. CDR3 DNA: TGTGCCAGCAGCCCGGCGCCCATGGATGAAAAACTGTTTTTT.

This clonotype has at least ten counts. The gene calls are TRBV6-2 or TRBV6-3 and TRBJ1-2; D gene unclear. The CDR3 is 10 residues long. Germline V CDR1 and CDR2: MNHEY, SVGEGT. V was shortened by 8 bases and J by 7 bases, with 8 bases between the two germline ends. Here the CDR3 reads CASSDRGYTF. In nucleotides, the CDR3 is TGTGCCAGCTCTGATCGTGGCTACACCTTC.

The chain employs TRBV12-3 or TRBV12-4 and TRBJ1-3; no firm D call. CDR3 length: 12 amino acids. V shed 6 bases and J shed 3 bases, with 6 bases lying between them. The CDR3 spells CASSPNGNTIYF. The CDR3, as DNA: TGTGCCAGCAGCCCCAATGGAAACACCATATATTTT.

The rearrangement joins TRBV21-1 to TRBJ1-2; TRBD1 is the table's D call, not checked against the DNA. TRBV21-1 is a listed pseudogene. CDR3 length: 15 amino acids. CDR3 in DNA: TGTGCCAGCAGGGAGTGGGACAGCCATAACTATGGCTACACCTTC. Translating it yields CASREWDSHNYGYTF.

V is TRBV7-9 and J is TRBJ1-1, with TRBD1 identical over 7 bases. Trimming cost V 6 bases and J 5 bases; bases outside gene matches: 21. The CDR3 spans 18 residues. Germline V lookup: CDR1 SEHNR, CDR2 FQNEAQ (reference sequence). The DNA of the CDR3 is TGTGCCAGCAGAGACCCGCCCTCGAGGACAGGAGGGAGGACTGAAGCTTTCTTT. Translating it yields CASRDPPSRTGGRTEAFF.

The chain employs TRBV9 and TRBJ2-7; 8 positions agree with TRBD1. With 0 bases clipped from V and 4 bases from J, the junction kept 6 bases outside the gene matches. CDR3 length: 15 amino acids. Germline V gene sequence: CDR1 SGDLS, CDR2 YYNGEE. CDR3 nucleotides: TGTGCCAGCAGCGTAGAGCCTGACAGGGGATACGAGCAGTACTTC. Its protein product is CASSVEPDRGYEQYF.

This clonotype is a singleton in its sample. The CDR3 loop is CASSLGADRASSTEAFF. In DNA form, the CDR3 reads TGTGCCAGCAGCTTAGGGGCCGACAGGGCGTCGAGCACTGAAGCTTTCTTT. The genes are TRBV11-2 and TRBJ1-1, with TRBD1 matching 7 bases. V was pared by 1 base and J by 4 bases, with 12 bases of the junction left unmatched. From germline, CDR1 is SGHAT and CDR2 FQNNGV. This CDR3 region has 17 residues.

The chain combines TRBV20-1 with TRBJ2-1; TRBD2 agrees at 7 bases. CDR1 and CDR2 from the germline V gene are DFQATT and SNEGSKA (reference sequence). The CDR3 spans 16 residues. The V segment lost 0 bases and the J segment 4 bases; nucleotides outside the gene matches: 9. CDR3 protein: CSARDPGRTRYNEQFF. As DNA, the CDR3 is TGCAGTGCTAGAGATCCTGGGAGGACTAGGTACAATGAGCAGTTCTTC.

This clonotype occurred once. This may come from a read error, since a much larger clone is one base off. The chain couples TRBV7-2 to TRBJ1-2; TRBD1 aligns across 8 bases. CDR1 and CDR2 from the germline V gene are SGHTA and FQGNSA. The length of the CDR3 is 15 residues. The V segment lost 5 bases and the J segment 6 bases; nucleotides outside the gene matches: 11. The chain's CDR3 is CASSLADRVDDGYTF. The DNA of the CDR3 is TGTGCCAGCAGCCTCGCGGACAGGGTGGACGATGGCTACACCTTC.

The rearrangement joins TRBV5-1 to TRBJ2-3; 9 bases align to TRBD1. CDR1 and CDR2 from the germline V gene are SGHRS and YFSETQ. The V and J ends lost 4 bases and 3 bases, in that order; junction bases with no gene match: 9. There are 16 residues in the CDR3. The CDR3 sequence: CASSPGDRVRTDTQYF. DNA for the CDR3: TGCGCCAGCAGCCCCGGGGACAGGGTGAGGACAGATACGCAGTATTTT.

Only a few counts were recorded for this clonotype. This chain connects TRBV6-5 to TRBJ2-1; 8 bases fit TRBD2. CDR1 is MNHEY, CDR2 SVGAGI, per germline. This CDR3 has 14 amino acids. With V trimmed by 8 bases and J by 3 bases, 6 bases remained unmatched. In DNA form, the CDR3 reads TGTGCCAGCTCAATAGCGGGGAGCTACAATGAGCAGTTCTTC. It yields the protein CASSIAGSYNEQFF.

This clonotype was observed a few times. V is TRBV12-3 or TRBV12-4 and J is TRBJ2-3; 9 nucleotides agree with TRBD1. The CDR3 consists of 14 residues. J lost 6 bases, V lost 6 bases, and 7 bases had no gene match. CDR3 coding DNA: TGTGCCAGCAGGGTCGGGACAGGGATGGATACGCAGTATTTT. Translated, it gives CASRVGTGMDTQYF.